The source of this TCR beta chain is a study of brain T cells in children with intractable seizures. The study's findings and limits: HCMV serostatus was not known, and viral specificity came from CDR3 similarity only. Absence of clones before surgery may stem from lower sequencing depth.

The sequenced cases were selected for having the highest brain T cell transcript signatures. The repertoire was sequenced with immunoSEQ multiplex PCR; TCRdb's copy has only in-frame clones and lacks some. The table lists under 150,000 clones, around 94% of them singletons. CDR1 is WNHNN and CDR2 is SYGVQD in the germline V gene (reference sequence). CDR3 length: 16 amino acids. V shed 0 bases, J shed 0 bases, and the junction held 1 base outside the gene matches. With respect to this clone: Its antigen is not identified.

The J gene is TRBJ2-5, the V gene TRBV10-1, with 10 bases identical to TRBD2. The source was peripheral blood, collected at surgery. This receptor was taken from a boy less than two years old with hemimegalencephaly and intractable seizures. CDR3 coding DNA: TGCGCCAGCAGTGAGTCGACTAGCGGGTACCAAGAGACCCAGTACTTC. Translating gives CASSESTSGYQETQYF.